This entry lists 24 T cell receptor beta chains sequenced from one sample in a study of blood T cell repertoires in COVID-19. Clones were read by immunoSEQ multiplex PCR, and TCRdb kept only the in-frame ones, dropping some. In the table there are about 72,000 clones, roughly 90% of which are singletons. The material sequenced was peripheral blood. The receptors shown here come from a man between 50 and 59 years old with acute or convalescent COVID-19.

The chain employs TRBV19 and TRBJ2-1; 7 nucleotides line up with TRBD1. Germline CDR1 reads LNHDA; CDR2 reads SQIVND (reference sequence). With 6 bases clipped from V and 0 bases from J, the junction kept 5 bases outside the gene matches. The CDR3 spans 15 residues. The chain's CDR3 is CASSLQGSSYNEQFF. Here the CDR3 DNA reads TGTGCCAGTAGCTTACAGGGGAGCTCCTACAATGAGCAGTTCTTC.

Written as DNA, the CDR3 is TGCGCCAGCAGCGGAGGTTGGGTCAATAATGAAAAACTGTTTTTT. It translates to CASSGGWVNNEKLFF. The chain carries TRBV5-1 and TRBJ1-4; D gene unclear. Germline V lookup: CDR1 SGHRS, CDR2 YFSETQ. V was trimmed by 4 bases and J by 4 bases, leaving 14 bases between them. This CDR3 is 15 amino acids long.

The chain links TRBV18 to TRBJ1-1; 7 bases are a match to TRBD1. V trimming: 5 bases; J trimming: 1 base; junction bases outside the gene matches: 10. Germline V gene data show CDR1 as KGHSH and CDR2 as LQKENI. CDR3 length: 16 amino acids. The CDR3 region has the DNA TGTGCCAGCTCAGGGCCGAAGGGACAGAAGAACACTGAAGCTTTCTTT. Protein product: CASSGPKGQKNTEAFF. The variable domain in full, with the rest retrieved from reference TRBV18 and TRBJ1-1, is NAGVMQNPRHLVRRRGQEARLRCSPMKGHSHVYWYRQLPEEGLKFMVYLQKENIIDESGMPKERFSAEFPKEGPSILRIQQVVRGDSAAYFCASSGPKGQKNTEAFFGQGTRLTVV.

This clone was seen a single time. The rearrangement links TRBV5-4 to TRBJ1-1; D is ambiguous. Trimming cost V 2 bases and J 0 bases, with 5 bases left between them. The CDR3 extends over 13 amino acids. The V gene's germline CDR1 is SGHNT and CDR2 YYREEE (reference sequence). The CDR3 nucleotides are TGTGCCAGCAGCTTTTCTATGAACACTGAAGCTTTCTTT. As protein: CASSFSMNTEAFF. The entire variable domain, with the rest obtained from reference TRBV5-4 and TRBJ1-1, is as follows: ETGVTQSPTHLIKTRGQQVTLRCSSQSGHNTVSWYQQALGQGPQFIFQYYREEENGRGNFPPRFSGLQFPNYSSELNVNALELDDSALYLCASSFSMNTEAFFGQGTRLTVV.

This chain links TRBV29-1 with TRBJ2-1; TRBD1 matches 12 bases. The CDR3 consists of 15 residues. The germline gives CDR1 SQVTM, CDR2 ANQGSEA. The V gene end was trimmed by 6 bases and the J gene end by 12 bases; junction bases not matched to a gene: 15. CDR3 bases: TGCAGCGTCCAAGGGACAGGGGGCTACCCGCAGCGGCAGTTCTTC. It yields the protein CSVQGTGGYPQRQFF.

V is TRBV9 and J is TRBJ1-2; the match to TRBD1 covers 7 bases. CDR3 length: 13 amino acids. V shed 4 bases and J 7 bases; nucleotides not matched to a gene: 7. Germline lookup yields CDR1 SGDLS and CDR2 YYNGEE. CDR3 nucleotide sequence: TGTGCCAGCAGCACAACAGGGGTGAGTGGCTACACCTTC. Encoded protein: CASSTTGVSGYTF.

The J gene is TRBJ1-3, the V gene TRBV9; D is uncertain. Trimming took off 0 bases at V and 3 bases at J, with 7 bases between the two ends. The CDR3 is 14 residues long. Germline V gene sequence: CDR1 SGDLS, CDR2 YYNGEE. The CDR3 DNA reads as TGTGCCAGCAGCGTAGCGGGTTTTGGAAACACCATATATTTT. It yields the protein CASSVAGFGNTIYF.

The chain carries TRBV27 and TRBJ1-1, with TRBD1 identical over 9 bases. V gave up 6 bases and J gave up 8 bases; unmatched junction bases: 10. Germline V gene data show CDR1 as MNHEY and CDR2 as SMNVEV (reference sequence). CDR3 length: 14 residues. The CDR3 DNA is TGTGCCAGCAGGGAAGAAACAGGGGGCAGGGAAGCTTTCTTT. Residues: CASREETGGREAFF.

The J gene is TRBJ2-2, the V gene TRBV7-9; TRBD2 might be the D (5 bases). With 7 bases removed from V and 5 bases from J, the gap between germline ends came to 20 bases. CDR1 and CDR2 from the germline V gene are SEHNR and FQNEAQ (reference sequence). There are 16 residues in the CDR3. The DNA for the CDR3 is TGTGCCAGCACCTCAGAGGGTTTCCGGCGTACCGGGGAGCTGTTTTTT. Its protein is CASTSEGFRRTGELFF.

J is TRBJ2-2 and V is TRBV19, with TRBD2 matching over 8 bases. V lost 7 bases, J lost 1 base, and 8 bases stayed unmatched. The germline V gene has CDR1 LNHDA and CDR2 SQIVND (reference sequence). This CDR3 comprises 16 residues. CDR3 sequence: CASTPGRGGNTGELFF. The CDR3 region has the DNA TGTGCCAGTACCCCAGGCCGGGGGGGGAACACCGGGGAGCTGTTTTTT.

V is TRBV21-1 and J is TRBJ2-2; the D call in the table, TRBD1, was not verified against the DNA. TRBV21-1 is recorded as a pseudogene. This CDR3 comprises 20 residues. The CDR3 bases are TGTGCCAGCACCCCTATCCACCTGAGAGATGAGTGCAGAGCAGGCGGGGAGCTGTTTTTT. Encoded protein: CASTPIHLRDECRAGGELFF.

The chain employs TRBV18 and TRBJ1-3, with a weak D call TRBD1 (6 bases). The CDR3 sequence is 14 residues long. The V and J ends lost 4 bases and 0 bases respectively, with 7 bases between them. In germline, CDR1 is KGHSH, CDR2 LQKENI. CDR3 sequence reads: CASSRDISGNTIYF. The CDR3 DNA reads TGTGCCAGCTCACGGGACATCTCTGGAAACACCATATATTTT.

The gene calls are TRBV14 and TRBJ2-2, with no clear D. Germline V gene lookup returns CDR1 SGHDN and CDR2 FVKESK. The germline V and J ends were trimmed by 1 base and 5 bases, with 11 bases remaining between them. This CDR3 region has 15 residues. CDR3 sequence: CASSQVHISTGELFF. CDR3 bases: TGTGCCAGCAGCCAAGTTCACATCTCTACCGGGGAGCTGTTTTTT.

The chain combines TRBV3-1 (or the pseudogene TRBV3-2) with TRBJ1-2, with 9 bases matching TRBD1. Losses at the gene ends were 4 bases for V and 2 bases for J; bases not matched to a gene: 2. This CDR3 has 14 amino acids. Germline V CDR1 and CDR2: LGHDT, YNNKEL (reference sequence). DNA of the CDR3: TGTGCCAGCAGCCCCGGGACAGGGAACTATGGCTACACCTTC. This codes for CASSPGTGNYGYTF.

The chain links TRBV5-1 to TRBJ2-2, with a possible D match to TRBD2 (6 bases). Germline V gene data show CDR1 as SGHRS and CDR2 as YFSETQ. The CDR3 runs to 15 residues. V was pared by 9 bases and J by 2 bases, with 17 bases between. DNA of the CDR3: TGCGCCACCACGCGCCGGGGGACTAACACCGGGGAGCTGTTTTTT. Amino acids: CATTRRGTNTGELFF.

The chain couples TRBV19 to TRBJ2-1; no firm D call. The CDR3 length is 14 residues. Germline values: CDR1 LNHDA, CDR2 SQIVND (reference sequence). Trimming shortened V by 2 bases and J by 7 bases, and 12 bases separated the two germline ends. As DNA, the CDR3 is TGTGCCAGTAGTATACTAGTCTTGACGAATGAGCAGTTCTTC. Translated, it gives CASSILVLTNEQFF.

This clone was detected only a few times. Germline is not matched at one junction end, which may reflect a read error. The chain is built from TRBV18 and TRBJ2-7; D might be TRBD2 (6 bases). CDR1 and CDR2 from the germline V gene are KGHSH and LQKENI. CDR3 length: 13 amino acids. CDR3 bases: TGTGCCAGCTCACCAGGCAGGAGGGATGGTGCTTTCTTC. It translates to CASSPGRRDGAFF. Full variable domain (remainder filled in from reference TRBV18 and TRBJ2-7): NAGVMQNPRHLVRRRGQEARLRCSPMKGHSHVYWYRQLPEEGLKFMVYLQKENIIDESGMPKERFSAEFPKEGPSILRIQQVVRGDSAAYFCASSPGRRDGAFFGPGTRLTVT.

The chain has TRBV27 and TRBJ2-2, with 10 nucleotides matching TRBD1. CDR3 size: 19 residues. V shed 0 bases, J shed 6 bases, and the junction held 13 bases outside the gene matches. CDR1 and CDR2 (germline): MNHEY, SMNVEV (reference sequence). CDR3 bases: TGTGCCAGCAGTTTATCGATACCTACCGGGACAGGGGTGGCCGGGGAGCTGTTTTTT. This gives the protein CASSLSIPTGTGVAGELFF.

This clone was seen a handful of times. The gene calls are TRBV10-2 and TRBJ1-2; tentatively, D is TRBD1 (6 bases). The CDR3 spans 17 residues. CDR1 and CDR2 from the germline V gene are WSHSY and SAAADI. V lost 0 bases and J lost 8, with 22 bases in between. The CDR3 here is CASSESGFGRTVEGYTF. The CDR3 region has the DNA TGCGCCAGCAGTGAGTCGGGGTTCGGAAGGACAGTTGAGGGCTACACCTTC.

The gene calls are TRBV7-9 and TRBJ2-3, with 7 bases aligning to TRBD2. Trimming removed 3 bases from V and 4 bases from J; junction bases left unmatched: 4. The CDR3 runs to 14 residues. In germline, CDR1 is SEHNR, CDR2 FQNEAQ (reference sequence). The CDR3 DNA sequence: TGTGCCAGCAGCTTTGGGCTAGCGGCAGATACGCAGTATTTT. Amino acid sequence: CASSFGLAADTQYF.

This clone was counted once. This chain links TRBV2 with TRBJ1-2, with TRBD1 as a possible D gene (6 bases). Between the trimmed V and J ends, which lost 6 bases and 1 base, there was a span of 12 bases. Germline V CDR1 and CDR2: SNHLY, FYNNEI. The CDR3 length is 14 residues. The CDR3 DNA reads TGTGCCAGCAGCTTGACACAGGGTAACTATGGCTACACCTTC. Its translation is CASSLTQGNYGYTF.

This clone occurred a few times. The gene calls are TRBV4-1 and TRBJ2-1; 8 bases map to TRBD2. The CDR3 covers 16 residues. CDR1 is MGHRA and CDR2 is YSYEKL in the germline V gene. Unmatched junction bases numbered 8, after V lost 4 bases and J lost 3 bases. In nucleotides, the CDR3 is TGCGCCAGCAGCCGGGGCGGACTAGCATTCTACAATGAGCAGTTCTTC. Translated, it gives CASSRGGLAFYNEQFF.

The chain links TRBV10-1 to TRBJ2-5, with D possibly matching TRBD1 (5 bases). This CDR3 has 15 amino acids. Germline V gives CDR1 WNHNN, CDR2 SYGVQD (reference sequence). V was pared by 3 bases and J by 5 bases, with 16 bases between. CDR3 sequence reads: CASSDPQRGRETQYF. The CDR3 nucleotides read TGCGCCAGCAGTGATCCGCAAAGGGGCCGGGAGACCCAGTACTTC.

The chain joins TRBV3-1 (or the pseudogene TRBV3-2) to TRBJ1-2, with D unclear. CDR1 and CDR2 (germline): LGHDT, YNNKEL (reference sequence). The CDR3 has 11 residues. The V end was cut by 0 bases, the J end by 13 bases, with 9 bases between. CDR3 nucleotides: TGTGCCAGCAGCCAAGAGTCGTTCGTCACCTTC. Amino acids: CASSQESFVTF.